This T cell receptor (beta chain) was identified during a study of cytomegalovirus exposure and HLA in healthy donors. Vbeta (60) and Jbeta (13) primers were used in the PCR. The repertoire was sequenced with immunoSEQ multiplex PCR; TCRdb's copy has only in-frame clones and lacks some. Of 150,000 to 200,000 clones in the sample, about four fifths were seen once. V dropped 5 bases and J dropped 0 bases, with 16 bases sitting between them. Per germline, CDR1 SEHNR and CDR2 FQNEAQ (reference sequence). The CDR3 runs to 16 residues. The TCR originated in a man aged 25 to 40 in good health and CMV-seronegative. The V and J genes are TRBV7-9 and TRBJ1-1, with TRBD1 as a possible D gene (5 bases). Sequences were obtained from PBMCs. The CDR3 DNA reads TGTGCCAGCAGCCCCGATTTGAGACAGCTGAACACTGAAGCTTTCTTT. Translating it yields CASSPDLRQLNTEAFF.